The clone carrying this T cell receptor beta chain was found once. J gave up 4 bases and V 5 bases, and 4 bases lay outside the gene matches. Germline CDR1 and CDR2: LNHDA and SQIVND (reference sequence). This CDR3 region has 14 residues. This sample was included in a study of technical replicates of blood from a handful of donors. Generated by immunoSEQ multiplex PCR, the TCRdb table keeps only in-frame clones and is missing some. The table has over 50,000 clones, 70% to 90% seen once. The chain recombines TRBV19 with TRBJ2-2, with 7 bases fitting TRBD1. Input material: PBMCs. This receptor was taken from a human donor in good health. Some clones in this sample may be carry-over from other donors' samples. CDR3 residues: CASSLGQRTGELFF. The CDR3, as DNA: TGTGCCAGTAGTCTGGGACAGCGCACCGGGGAGCTGTTTTTT.